One and the same sample provided the 2 T cell receptor beta chains below, sequenced in a study of T cell repertoires in cytomegalovirus infection. TCRdb itself ran the reads through MiXCR, one entry per CDR3 protein. The sample lists 250,000 to 300,000 distinct CDR3 sequences, roughly 24% occurring once. Sequenced: PBMCs. The origin of the receptors is a human donor in good health (CMV status not recorded). Some clones in this sample may be carry-over from other donors' samples.

The sample holds many counts of this clonotype. This rearrangement joins TRBV11-2 to TRBJ1-6; no reliable D call. The length of the CDR3 is 14 residues. CDR1 is SGHAT, CDR2 FQNNGV, per germline. V lost 5 bases, J lost 10 bases, and 15 bases lay in between. The chain's CDR3 is CASSVPSSLSPLHF. CDR3 in DNA: TGTGCCAGCAGCGTCCCCAGCTCCCTCTCACCCCTCCACTTT.

In this sample, this clonotype turned up many times. The V gene is TRBV4-3, the J gene TRBJ2-1; TRBD2 matches at 10 bases. Germline CDR1 is LGHNA and CDR2 is YSLEER. Trimming cost V 2 bases and J 2 bases; bases outside gene matches: 3. This CDR3 is built from 16 residues. This CDR3 is CASSQTLAGAYNEQFF. CDR3 DNA: TGCGCCAGCAGCCAAACTCTAGCGGGGGCCTACAATGAGCAGTTCTTC.